This T cell receptor (beta chain) stems from a study of CD8 T cells in ankylosing spondylitis. Points from the study as a whole: One TCR beta motif, made up of roughly 8 highly homologous variants, appeared characteristic of ankylosing spondylitis blood. Clones linked to disease were reported to show significant enrichment in matched ankylosing spondylitis synovial fluid. Peripheral blood held disease-linked clones only at relatively low frequency, and these were CD8+.

TCRdb re-derived calls from the 5' RACE reads in MiXCR, one entry per CDR3 protein. Here the sample spans some 130,000 distinct CDR3 sequences, approximately 9.2% being singletons. In regard to this clonotype: The antigen is unknown.

Germline V lookup: CDR1 SGHAT, CDR2 FQNNGV. Trimming shortened V by 5 bases and J by 2 bases, and 6 bases separated the two germline ends. The CDR3 extends over 13 amino acids. The V call is TRBV11-2, the J call TRBJ2-2; D is undetermined. Input material: synovial fluid, either unsorted or a sorted T cell fraction (not recorded which). The receptor comes from a male donor with ankylosing spondylitis. In DNA form, the CDR3 reads TGTGCCAGCAGCCATTCTAACACCGGGGAGCTGTTTTTT. This codes for CASSHSNTGELFF.